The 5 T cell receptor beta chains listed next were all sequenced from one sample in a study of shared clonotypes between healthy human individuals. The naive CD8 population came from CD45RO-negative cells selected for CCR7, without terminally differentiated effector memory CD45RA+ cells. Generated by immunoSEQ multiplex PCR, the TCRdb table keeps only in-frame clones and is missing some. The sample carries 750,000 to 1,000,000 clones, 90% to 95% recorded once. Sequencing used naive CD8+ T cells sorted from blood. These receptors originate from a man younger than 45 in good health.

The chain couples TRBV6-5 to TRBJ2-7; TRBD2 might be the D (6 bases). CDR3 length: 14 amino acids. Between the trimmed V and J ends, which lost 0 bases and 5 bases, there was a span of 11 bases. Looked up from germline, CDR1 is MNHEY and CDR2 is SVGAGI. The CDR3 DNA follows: TGTGCCAGCAGTTACTCGACTACGGGGGACGAGCAGTACTTC. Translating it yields CASSYSTTGDEQYF.

Written as DNA, the CDR3 is TGTGCCAGTAGTATCGGTGGGAGATTGAACTACGAGCAGTACTTC. Its translation: CASSIGGRLNYEQYF. The V and J genes are TRBV19 and TRBJ2-7; D possibly corresponds to TRBD2 (5 bases). Trimming took off 3 bases at V and 3 bases at J, with 15 bases between the two ends. CDR3 length: 15 residues. Looked up from germline, CDR1 is LNHDA and CDR2 is SQIVND (reference sequence).

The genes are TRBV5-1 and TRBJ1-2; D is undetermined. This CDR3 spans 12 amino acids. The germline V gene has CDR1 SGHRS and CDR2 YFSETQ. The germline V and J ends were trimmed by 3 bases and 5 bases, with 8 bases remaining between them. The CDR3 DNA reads TGCGCCAGCAGCTCGGAGGAGTATGGCTACACCTTC. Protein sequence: CASSSEEYGYTF.

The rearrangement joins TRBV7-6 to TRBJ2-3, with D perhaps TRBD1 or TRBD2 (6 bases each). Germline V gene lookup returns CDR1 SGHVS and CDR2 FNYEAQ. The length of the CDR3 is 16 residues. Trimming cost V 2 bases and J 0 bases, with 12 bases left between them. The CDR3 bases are TGTGCCAGCAGCTTATACACGGGGGCTAGCACAGATACGCAGTATTTT. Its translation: CASSLYTGASTDTQYF.

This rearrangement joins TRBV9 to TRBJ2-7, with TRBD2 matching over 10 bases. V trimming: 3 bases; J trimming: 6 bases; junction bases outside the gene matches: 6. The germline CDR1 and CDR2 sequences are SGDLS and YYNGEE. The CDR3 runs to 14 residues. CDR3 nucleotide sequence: TGTGCCAGCAGCGCCGCTAGCGGGAGTGGCGAGCAGTACTTC. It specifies CASSAASGSGEQYF.